Listed here are 27 T cell receptor beta chains from one sample, sequenced in a study of shared clonotypes between healthy human individuals. Using immunoSEQ multiplex PCR, the repertoire was profiled, and TCRdb retains in-frame clones only, with some absent. The profile shows around 180,000 clones, just under 95% of them singletons. Sequenced: naive CD4+ T cells sorted from blood. Subset specified: CD45RA+ positively selected. Source of these receptors: a woman aged 25 to 39 in good health.

The genes are TRBV28 and TRBJ2-7, with D possibly TRBD2 on 7 matching bases. Trimming stripped 8 bases from V and 2 bases from J, with 22 bases between. This CDR3 is built from 16 residues. Germline V gene sequence: CDR1 MDHEN, CDR2 SYDVKM. In DNA form, the CDR3 reads TGTGCCAGCGAGACGGGGGGCGGGAGTCAAGCCTACGAGCAGTACTTC. Translation gives CASETGGGSQAYEQYF.

This chain links TRBV30 with TRBJ1-5; D is possibly TRBD1 (5 bases). This CDR3 is built from 14 residues. Germline CDR1 GTSNPN, CDR2 SVGIG (reference sequence). V was clipped by 1 base and J by 2 bases, with 9 bases between them. CDR3 in amino acids: CAWSATAGNQPQHF. The DNA for the CDR3 is TGTGCCTGGAGTGCGACAGCGGGCAATCAGCCCCAGCATTTT.

This clone was recorded once. V gene TRBV6-1 combines with J gene TRBJ1-5; D gene unclear. The CDR3 sequence is 16 residues long. Germline lookup yields CDR1 MNHNS and CDR2 SASEGT. The V gene lost 6 bases and the J gene lost 2 bases, with 17 bases spanning the gap. The CDR3 here is CASSERRTSGNQPQHF. CDR3 DNA: TGTGCCAGCAGCGAAAGACGGACGAGCGGCAATCAGCCCCAGCATTTT.

This chain joins TRBV11-2 and TRBJ2-1, with D unclear. Per germline, CDR1 SGHAT and CDR2 FQNNGV. The CDR3 is 12 amino acids. V was pared by 3 bases and J by 6 bases, with 6 bases between. The CDR3 loop is CASSLIGNEQFF. The CDR3, as DNA: TGTGCCAGCAGCTTGATTGGCAATGAGCAGTTCTTC.

The chain carries TRBV4-1 and TRBJ1-4; perhaps TRBD1 as D (5 bases). V shed 4 bases and J shed 4 bases, with 13 bases lying between them. The CDR3 totals 15 residues. Germline assignment: CDR1 MGHRA and CDR2 YSYEKL. CDR3 sequence (DNA): TGCGCCAGCAGCCGGGACCGGGGTAATAATGAAAAACTGTTTTTT. Protein product: CASSRDRGNNEKLFF.

This chain links TRBV7-9 with TRBJ2-7; D uncertain. The CDR3 loop spans 13 amino acids. The V end lost 1 base, the J end lost 2 bases, and 6 bases lay between the germline ends. Germline loops: CDR1 SEHNR, CDR2 FQNEAQ (reference sequence). The CDR3 sequence is CASSLVQAYEQYF. The CDR3 DNA reads TGTGCCAGCAGCTTAGTGCAGGCCTACGAGCAGTACTTC.

The V call is TRBV11-2, the J call TRBJ2-7; 10 bases are a match to TRBD2. Losses at the gene ends were 2 bases for V and 1 base for J; bases not matched to a gene: 5. Germline assignment: CDR1 SGHAT and CDR2 FQNNGV. This CDR3 has 16 amino acids. The CDR3 sequence is CASSLLAGEISYEQYF. The CDR3 nucleotides are TGTGCCAGCAGCTTACTAGCGGGAGAAATATCCTACGAGCAGTACTTC. Full variable domain (missing parts from reference TRBV11-2 and TRBJ2-7): EAGVAQSPRYKIIEKRQSVAFWCNPISGHATLYWYQQILGQGPKLLIQFQNNGVVDDSQLPKDRFSAERLKGVDSTLKIQPAKLEDSAVYLCASSLLAGEISYEQYFGPGTRLTVT.

The V gene is TRBV10-3, the J gene TRBJ1-3, with 7 nucleotides matching TRBD1. V was clipped by 6 bases and J by 4 bases; unmatched bases: 12. Per the germline V gene, CDR1 is ENHRY and CDR2 is SYGVKD. The CDR3 has 16 residues. The CDR3: CAIRGGQTGIGNTIYF. The CDR3 DNA reads as TGTGCCATCAGAGGGGGGCAGACAGGGATCGGAAACACCATATATTTT.

V usage is TRBV28 and J usage is TRBJ2-7; 10 nucleotides match TRBD1. V lost 7 bases and J lost 4; bases outside the gene matches: 7. Germline V CDR1 and CDR2: MDHEN, SYDVKM. The CDR3 runs to 14 residues. CDR3 in amino acids: CASTRDRGFYEQYF. Written as DNA, the CDR3 is TGTGCCAGCACCAGGGACAGGGGCTTTTACGAGCAGTACTTC.

The V and J genes are TRBV28 and TRBJ2-5; no definite D call. The DNA matches TRBJ2-7 better at its end, which makes the J call doubtful. CDR3 length: 11 amino acids. Germline CDR1 reads MDHEN; CDR2 reads SYDVKM. The CDR3 spells CASRYRYEQYF. CDR3 nucleotide sequence: TGTGCCAGCAGGTATCGTTACGAGCAGTACTTC.

J is TRBJ1-5 and V is TRBV7-2; 11 bases are a match to TRBD1. Losses at the gene ends were 5 bases for V and 1 base for J; bases not matched to a gene: 10. In germline, CDR1 is SGHTA, CDR2 FQGNSA. The CDR3 has 18 residues. This CDR3 reads CASSRRDRGSSSNQPQHF. For the CDR3, the DNA is TGTGCCAGCAGCAGGAGGGACAGGGGGTCCTCAAGCAATCAGCCCCAGCATTTT. Supplemented by reference TRBV7-2 and TRBJ1-5, the full variable domain reads GAGVSQSPSNKVTEKGKDVELRCDPISGHTALYWYRQSLGQGLEFLIYFQGNSAPDKSGLPSDRFSAERTGGSVSTLTIQRTQQEDSAVYLCASSRRDRGSSSNQPQHFGDGTRLSIL.

This sequence joins TRBV6-5 and TRBJ1-1, with 9 bases lining up with TRBD1. The V gene end was trimmed by 2 bases and the J gene end by 1 base; junction bases not matched to a gene: 5. The germline V gene encodes CDR1 MNHEY and CDR2 SVGAGI. This CDR3 region has 16 residues. The CDR3 DNA sequence: TGTGCCAGCAGTTACACCTACAGGGGGCGGAACACTGAAGCTTTCTTT. The encoded protein is CASSYTYRGRNTEAFF.

The rearrangement uses TRBV18 and TRBJ2-7, with TRBD1 matching over 8 bases. V gave up 8 bases and J gave up 4 bases; unmatched junction bases: 10. This CDR3 is 14 amino acids long. Germline CDR1 and CDR2: KGHSH and LQKENI. CDR3 loop: CASNTGQGWYEQYF. Written as DNA, the CDR3 is TGTGCCAGCAACACCGGACAGGGATGGTACGAGCAGTACTTC. Full variable domain (outside the CDR3, taken from reference TRBV18 and TRBJ2-7): NAGVMQNPRHLVRRRGQEARLRCSPMKGHSHVYWYRQLPEEGLKFMVYLQKENIIDESGMPKERFSAEFPKEGPSILRIQQVVRGDSAAYFCASNTGQGWYEQYFGPGTRLTVT.

The rearrangement links TRBV2 to TRBJ2-5; D is ambiguous. The better agreement between TRBJ2-7 and the DNA end casts doubt on the J call. This CDR3 is 13 amino acids long. Germline loops: CDR1 SNHLY, CDR2 FYNNEI. CDR3 nucleotide sequence: TGTGCCAGCAGTGAATTTTCTGACTACGAGCAGTACTTC. This encodes CASSEFSDYEQYF.

The rearrangement links TRBV5-1 to TRBJ2-5; no firm D call. The CDR3 extends over 13 amino acids. Deletions cut 0 bases from V and 4 bases from J, with 7 bases between. The V gene's germline CDR1 is SGHRS and CDR2 YFSETQ. CDR3 loop: CASSLEALETQYF. CDR3 nucleotide sequence: TGCGCCAGCAGCTTGGAAGCCCTAGAGACCCAGTACTTC.

The V call is TRBV19, the J call TRBJ2-5; 14 bases fit TRBD2. J lost 2 bases, V lost 1 base, and 0 bases had no gene match. The germline V gene encodes CDR1 LNHDA and CDR2 SQIVND (reference sequence). This CDR3 spans 16 amino acids. CDR3 sequence reads: CASSIGLAGGQETQYF. The CDR3, as DNA: TGTGCCAGTAGTATAGGACTAGCGGGAGGGCAAGAGACCCAGTACTTC.

The V and J genes are TRBV5-4 and TRBJ1-2; no definite D call. This CDR3 comprises 16 residues. Germline lookup yields CDR1 SGHNT and CDR2 YYREEE (reference sequence). V lost 0 bases and J lost 1, with 13 bases in between. CDR3 nucleotides: TGTGCCAGCAGCTTGGGCCCCGGACTGTTTAACTATGGCTACACCTTC. Protein: CASSLGPGLFNYGYTF.

The chain recombines TRBV28 with TRBJ1-1; TRBD1 is a possible D gene (6 bases). V was clipped by 5 bases and J by 2 bases, with 9 bases between them. Germline lookup yields CDR1 MDHEN and CDR2 SYDVKM. This CDR3 region has 13 residues. As DNA, the CDR3 is TGTGCCAGCAGTCTGGACAGTAACACTGAAGCTTTCTTT. The encoded protein is CASSLDSNTEAFF. The entire variable domain, with the rest obtained from reference TRBV28 and TRBJ1-1, is as follows: DVKVTQSSRYLVKRTGEKVFLECVQDMDHENMFWYRQDPGLGLRLIYFSYDVKMKEKGDIPEGYSVSREKKERFSLILESASTNQTSMYLCASSLDSNTEAFFGQGTRLTVV.

V gene TRBV6-4 combines with J gene TRBJ2-5; 8 bases fit TRBD2. The DNA end lines up better with TRBJ2-7; the J call may be wrong. The CDR3 contains 11 residues. Germline CDR1 and CDR2: MRHNA and SNTAGT. This CDR3 is CASRSGSEQYF. DNA for the CDR3: TGTGCCAGCAGGAGCGGGAGCGAGCAGTACTTC.

The V gene is TRBV27, the J gene TRBJ1-4; 7 positions match TRBD1. The junction had 3 bases not matched to a gene; V was cut back by 5 bases and J by 6 bases. CDR1 is MNHEY, CDR2 SMNVEV, per germline (reference sequence). The CDR3 totals 13 residues. The CDR3 protein is CASSPGQHEKLFF. CDR3 DNA: TGTGCCAGCAGTCCGGGACAGCATGAAAAACTGTTTTTT.

This clone showed up just once. The chain carries TRBV6-5 and TRBJ2-5; possible D gene TRBD2, 6 bases. Trimming cost V 2 bases and J 4 bases, with 14 bases left between them. Per germline, CDR1 MNHEY and CDR2 SVGAGI. This CDR3 region has 15 residues. CDR3 coding DNA: TGTGCCAGCAGTTACGACGGCGGGGTGGGAGAGACCCAGTACTTC. Its protein product is CASSYDGGVGETQYF.

DNA for the CDR3: TGCGCCAGCAGCCAAGAGATCCCGGGACCAGGGACCGCTAGCACAGATACGCAGTATTTT. It translates to CASSQEIPGPGTASTDTQYF. V and J are TRBV4-1 and TRBJ2-3, with D tentatively TRBD1 or TRBD2 (5 bases each). V was trimmed by 0 bases and J by 0 bases, leaving 22 bases between them. The CDR3 extends over 20 amino acids. Germline V gene data show CDR1 as MGHRA and CDR2 as YSYEKL.

The chain uses TRBV14 and TRBJ2-2; 7 nucleotides match TRBD1. The ends lost 4 bases at V and 4 bases at J; junction bases unmatched: 12. The CDR3 is 17 residues long. Germline V lookup: CDR1 SGHDN, CDR2 FVKESK. In DNA form, the CDR3 reads TGTGCCAGCAGCCCCAGCACAGGGGCAAAAGGCACCGGGGAGCTGTTTTTT. Translated: CASSPSTGAKGTGELFF.

The J gene is TRBJ1-5, the V gene TRBV28, with a possible D match to TRBD1 (6 bases). This CDR3 has 13 residues. Trimming removed 8 bases at V and 5 bases at J, with 13 bases between. Germline CDR1 is MDHEN and CDR2 is SYDVKM. CDR3 protein: CASDGGGYQPQHF. CDR3 nucleotide sequence: TGTGCCAGCGACGGGGGGGGCTATCAGCCCCAGCATTTT.

This clone came up once. The rearrangement uses TRBV10-3 and TRBJ1-1; D unclear. The CDR3 is made up of 14 amino acids. From germline, CDR1 is ENHRY and CDR2 SYGVKD. The V end lost 4 bases, the J end lost 1 base, and 10 bases lay between the germline ends. The CDR3 loop is CAISGIRANTEAFF. The CDR3 nucleotides are TGTGCCATCAGTGGGATCAGAGCGAACACTGAAGCTTTCTTT.

The CDR3 region is CASSLAFESYEQYF. The CDR3 DNA sequence: TGTGCCAGCAGCTTAGCGTTCGAATCCTACGAGCAGTACTTC. This chain connects TRBV7-8 to TRBJ2-5; unclear D gene. The J call is uncertain, as TRBJ2-7 better fits the DNA end. Germline V CDR1 and CDR2: SGHVS, FQNEAQ. CDR3 length: 14 residues.

Points on this clone: This sample also contains other DNA sequences that code for the same CDR3. The V and J genes are TRBV28 and TRBJ2-2, with 8 bases identical to TRBD2. Per germline, CDR1 MDHEN and CDR2 SYDVKM. The V and J ends lost 2 bases and 4 bases, in that order; junction bases with no gene match: 0. This CDR3 is built from 14 residues. The CDR3, as DNA: TGTGCCAGCAGTTTAGCGGGAGGCACCGGGGAGCTGTTTTTT. This translates into CASSLAGGTGELFF.